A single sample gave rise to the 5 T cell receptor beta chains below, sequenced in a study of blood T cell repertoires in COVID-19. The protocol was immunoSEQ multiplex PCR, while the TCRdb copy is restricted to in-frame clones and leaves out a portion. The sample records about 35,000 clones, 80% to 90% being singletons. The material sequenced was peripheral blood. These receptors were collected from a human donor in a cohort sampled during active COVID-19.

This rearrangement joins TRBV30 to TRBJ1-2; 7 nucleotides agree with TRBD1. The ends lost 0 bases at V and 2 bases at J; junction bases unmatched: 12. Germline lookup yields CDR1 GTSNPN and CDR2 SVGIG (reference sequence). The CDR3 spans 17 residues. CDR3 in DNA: TGTGCCTGGAGTGTAATGGGCAGGGGACAGACAAACTATGGCTACACCTTC. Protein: CAWSVMGRGQTNYGYTF. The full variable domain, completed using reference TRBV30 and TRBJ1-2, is SQTIHQWPATLVQPVGSPLSLECTVEGTSNPNLYWYRQAAGRGLQLLFYSVGIGQISSEVPQNLSASRPQDRQFILSSKKLLLSDSGFYLCAWSVMGRGQTNYGYTFGSGTRLTVV.

DNA for the CDR3: TGTGCCAGCAGCGTAGTAGAGACGGGGCTAGCGCGAGCCCTTGACTCCTACGAGCAGTACTTC. Translated: CASSVVETGLARALDSYEQYF. The gene calls are TRBV9 and TRBJ2-7, with D perhaps TRBD2 (6 bases). Germline CDR1 and CDR2: SGDLS and YYNGEE. V gave up 0 bases and J gave up 0 bases, with 28 bases separating them. The CDR3 sequence is 21 residues long.

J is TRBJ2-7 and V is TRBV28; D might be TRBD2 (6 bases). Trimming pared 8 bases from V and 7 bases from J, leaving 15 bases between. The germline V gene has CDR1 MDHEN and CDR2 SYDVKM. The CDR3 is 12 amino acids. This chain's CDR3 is CASFPGEGEQYF. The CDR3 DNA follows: TGTGCCAGCTTCCCGGGAGAGGGGGAGCAGTACTTC. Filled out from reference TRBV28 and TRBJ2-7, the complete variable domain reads DVKVTQSSRYLVKRTGEKVFLECVQDMDHENMFWYRQDPGLGLRLIYFSYDVKMKEKGDIPEGYSVSREKKERFSLILESASTNQTSMYLCASFPGEGEQYFGPGTRLTVT.

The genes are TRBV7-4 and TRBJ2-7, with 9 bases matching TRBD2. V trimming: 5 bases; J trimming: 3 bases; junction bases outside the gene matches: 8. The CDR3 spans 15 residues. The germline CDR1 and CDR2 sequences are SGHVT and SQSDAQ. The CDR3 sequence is CASSPVSGRLYEQYF. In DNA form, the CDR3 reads TGTGCCAGCAGCCCGGTTAGCGGGAGACTCTACGAGCAGTACTTC. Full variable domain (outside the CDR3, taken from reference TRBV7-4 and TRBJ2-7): GAGVSQSPRYKVAKRGRDVALRCDSISGHVTLYWYRQTLGQGSEVLTYSQSDAQRDKSGRPSGRFSAERPERSVSTLKIQRTEQGDSAVYLCASSPVSGRLYEQYFGPGTRLTVT.

CDR3 DNA sequence: TGTGCCAGCACCCAAGGGGCGGGAGGGAAAGAGACCCAGTACTTC. The encoded protein is CASTQGAGGKETQYF. The chain links TRBV6-5 to TRBJ2-5, with 9 nucleotides matching TRBD2. V was clipped by 7 bases and J by 3 bases; unmatched bases: 9. Germline V gives CDR1 MNHEY, CDR2 SVGAGI. The CDR3 sequence is 15 residues long.